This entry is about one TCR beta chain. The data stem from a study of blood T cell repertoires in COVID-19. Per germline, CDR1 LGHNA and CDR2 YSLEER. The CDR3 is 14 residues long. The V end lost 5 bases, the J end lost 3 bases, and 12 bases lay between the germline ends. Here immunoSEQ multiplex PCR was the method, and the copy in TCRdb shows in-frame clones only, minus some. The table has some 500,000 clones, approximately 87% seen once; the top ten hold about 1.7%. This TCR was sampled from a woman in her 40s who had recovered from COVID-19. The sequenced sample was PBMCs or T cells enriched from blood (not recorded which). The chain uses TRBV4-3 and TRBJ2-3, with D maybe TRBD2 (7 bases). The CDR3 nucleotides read TGCGCCAGCAGCAACAGGGAGGGTACAGATACGCAGTATTTT. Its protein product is CASSNREGTDTQYF.